Included here is one TCR beta chain sequence, with context. Its antigen is not identified. The data originate from a study of blood T cells in healthy people across ages. With a J-beta primer mix and a sample-barcoded 5' primer, a second PCR ran roughly 7 to 11 cycles. TCRdb processed the 5' RACE reads anew with MiXCR; each CDR3 protein has one entry. The sample lists approximately 1,700,000 distinct CDR3 sequences; about two fifths were seen once. Study findings and constraints: More naive CD4+ cells and higher diversity marked long-lived donors relative to aged donors.

PBMCs, at least 6.5 million per sample, were isolated. Input material: blood. The TCR sequence derives from a human donor in good health.

In nucleotides, the CDR3 is TGTGCCAGCAGCTTAGGACCCTGGGGCGGGGGCCGTAACACAGATACGCAGTATTTT. Its translation is CASSLGPWGGGRNTDTQYF. The chain has TRBV7-8 and TRBJ2-3; D possibly corresponds to TRBD2 (7 bases). The CDR3 sequence is 19 residues long. V lost 1 base and J 2 bases, leaving 22 bases between the germline ends. Germline V lookup: CDR1 SGHVS, CDR2 FQNEAQ.